This T cell receptor (beta chain) was sequenced in a study of blood T cell repertoires in COVID-19. Trimming left V 2 bases short and J 2 bases short, with 16 bases between. The CDR3 loop spans 18 amino acids. CDR1 is SGHTA, CDR2 FQGTGA, per germline. Under the authors' procedure: Scientists estimated how many nucleated cells there were by amplifying reference gene primers. TCRdb's copy holds only in-frame clones and misses some; the assay was immunoSEQ multiplex PCR. Clonal size and the V and J genes are those of that table, whereas D and trimming came from the DNA. The sample carries 210,000 or so clones, roughly 81% recorded once.

V is TRBV7-3 and J is TRBJ2-6; D might be TRBD2 (5 bases). The receptor's source is a woman aged 45-60 years with active or convalescent COVID-19. The sequenced sample was peripheral blood. CDR3 residues: CASSLGSLGSAGANVLTF. In nucleotides, the CDR3 is TGTGCCAGCAGCTTAGGGTCTTTGGGGAGCGCTGGGGCCAACGTCCTGACTTTC.